This T cell receptor (beta chain) was recovered during a study of regulatory T cells in long-lasting Graves disease. Study-level points and caveats: There were preferences for TRBV28, TRBJ1-2 and TRBJ2-5 in persistent disease.

Trimming removed 7 bases from V and 0 bases from J, with 15 bases in between. CDR3 length equals 14 residues. Germline V gives CDR1 SQVTM, CDR2 ANQGSEA. Construction of the TCR beta libraries employed iRepertoire HTBI primers in conjunction with Arm-PCR of CDR3 regions. Using its own MiXCR run on the multiplex PCR reads, TCRdb lists one record per CDR3 protein. The sample lists hundreds of thousands of distinct CDR3 sequences, around 30% seen once, with 35% to 55% in the top ten. Time point denoted: persistent/refractory GD, antithyroid drugs over 5 years with positive TRAb. After RNA was extracted from PBMCs, the TCR library was made from it. It was American Thyroid Association guidelines that determined Graves' disease diagnosis. The patients were enrolled through endocrinology in Xi'an, China. Each patient gave around 9.7 milliliters of EDTA-anticoagulated peripheral blood. This clonotype was found many times. Its target is not known.

This TCR was sampled from a female donor with Graves disease. This chain uses TRBV29-1 with TRBJ1-2, with D possibly matching TRBD1 (5 bases). The source was peripheral blood mononuclear cells (PBMCs), collected when the disease was refractory, from a patient treated with antithyroid drugs. Written as DNA, the CDR3 is TGCAGCGCTGACCGGCAGGGATCTAACTATGGCTACACCTTC. Its protein is CSADRQGSNYGYTF.